This TCR beta chain stems from a study of beta chain features in type 1 diabetes (dated by TCRdb to 2017 to 2018). For context, the study as a whole: Mean age, gender distribution, total cell number and subset yield did not differ between patients and healthy donors. A total of roughly 110 million sorted cells were examined across all samples, and the number of cells per subset was strongly correlated with RNA yield. In the study, recently diagnosed type 1 diabetes patients and matched healthy donors were compared on the TCRB repertoires of their sorted circulating CD4+ T cell subsets. Regulatory and stem cell-like memory subsets were isolated from only 8 patients and about 8 healthy donors, whereas naive and central memory subsets came from all 28 donors. Study-level results and caveats: Because cDNA rather than genomic DNA was sequenced, highly expressing activated cells could have been over-represented, although no difference in activation and CD3 levels was found between groups. Type 1 diabetes patients showed a moderate but significant shortening of TCRB CDR3 length in all four CD4+ subsets. HLA sub-analyses involved small numbers of individuals, so any influence of HLA type on TCRB rearrangement remained unresolved. Patients with type 1 diabetes made fewer insertions and deleted more nucleotides at VDJ recombination sites, implying thymic rearrangement abnormalities. Shorter templates might be favored by PCR, yet because patient and control samples were amplified and corrected together, any such skew would affect both groups equally. Naive, central memory and regulatory TCRB repertoires appeared more similar among patients than among healthy donors.

The High Capacity cDNA Reverse Transcription Kit was used to reverse transcribe all of the isolated RNA, meaning that expressed TCRB transcripts were what got sequenced. Naive, central memory and regulatory T cell samples underwent deep immunoSEQ sequencing, averaging approximately 3.3 million total reads per sample. After sorted cells were lysed in RLT buffer, RNA was extracted with DNase-treated RNeasy Micro or Mini kits, with the choice depending on cell number. Each cell subset was processed separately to prevent cross-contamination, with patient and healthy donor samples processed together. The immunoSEQ multiplex PCR was used to amplify TCRB sequences from cDNA, generating 87-bp fragments that spanned the CDR3 region. Amplicons were sequenced on the Illumina HiSeq platform. The study's processing was this. Synthetic template baselines were used to correct PCR bias computationally, reads within Hamming distance 2 were collapsed, and singletons that could not be merged were discarded. Reads were aligned against IMGT so that V, D and J genes, CDR3 length and insertions or deletions at six rearrangement sites could be assigned. Within each subset, clonotype counts were normalized to sorted cell number, and only after that were true diversity and Gini coefficients computed with the tcR R package. The overlap coefficient, calculated on TCRB nucleotide sequences, was used to measure repertoire sharing. TCRdb took this table from immuneACCESS and kept in-frame rearrangements with V and J called. Such tables lack part of the clones; where checked against another copy, unresolved V genes explain under half of the gap, and the rest is unexplained. V, J and clone size are taken as reported in that table, and D and trimming were inferred from the DNA itself. This sample comprises about 340,000 clones, approximately 10% of them detected only once. Approximately 1% of the sample belongs to the ten largest clones.

From the cysteine through the phenylalanine, the CDR3 covers 13 amino acids. The retained sequence is limited to the CDR3, 39 bases, with the frame set at the first base. CDR1 is given as SNHLY and CDR2 as FYNNEI, both from the germline V gene. At the junction V is shortened by 8 bases and J by 4 bases, with 14 bases in between. A single peripheral blood draw of around 120 mL on average was collected from each donor into heparinised tubes. A BD FACSAria II was used to sort naive, central memory, regulatory and stem cell-like memory CD4+ T cells with a panel that included CD45RO, CCR7, CD25, CD127, CD95 and CD27. Purity was above 95% for every sorted population. PBMCs were isolated right away by Lymphoprep density gradient centrifugation and were stained directly, without culture. So that batch effects would be minimized, each experiment stained and sorted samples in pairs, pairing one healthy donor with one patient.

This clone has at least ten counts. Its antigen specificity is not known. No much larger clonotype is one base removed from it; base qualities were not supplied. The rearrangement combines TRBV2 with TRBJ2-5; 6 matching bases give a weak D call of TRBD2. The sequencing sample was made of central memory CD4+ T cells from blood. The origin of this receptor is a man aged 30-40 years with type 1 diabetes. The CDR3: CASRLEAPETQYF. At the DNA level, the sequence is TGTGCCAGCCGACTAGAGGCTCCAGAGACCCAGTACTTC.